Each of the 28 T cell receptor beta chains below was sequenced from the same sample in a study of blood T cells in healthy people across ages. With a J-beta primer mix and a sample-barcoded 5' primer, a second PCR ran 7 to 11 cycles. TCRdb called the 5' RACE reads again in MiXCR, with one record for every CDR3 protein. Here the sample spans around 780,000 distinct CDR3 sequences, roughly 50% being singletons. Material: blood. Every receptor here comes from a man aged 40-55 years in good health.

The CDR3 nucleotides are TGCAGTGCTCACGACAGGACAGGCTGGCTCTATGGCTACACCTTC. It codes for CSAHDRTGWLYGYTF. This chain joins TRBV20-1 and TRBJ1-2, with TRBD1 matching over 7 bases. Germline-derived CDR1 and CDR2 are DFQATT and SNEGSKA (reference sequence). This CDR3 contains 15 residues. Losses at the gene ends were 5 bases for V and 4 bases for J; bases not matched to a gene: 13.

The chain has TRBV9 and TRBJ2-4; TRBD1 aligns across 11 bases. CDR3 length equals 14 residues. V lost 4 bases and J lost 13; bases outside the gene matches: 10. In germline, CDR1 is SGDLS, CDR2 YYNGEE. Here the CDR3 reads CASSPPGTGGTQYF. The CDR3 DNA follows: TGTGCCAGCAGCCCCCCCGGGACAGGGGGTACCCAGTACTTC.

This sequence joins TRBV28 and TRBJ1-1; D unresolved. Per germline, CDR1 MDHEN and CDR2 SYDVKM. CDR3 length equals 14 residues. V was shortened by 7 bases and J by 0 bases, with 12 bases between the two germline ends. The CDR3 DNA follows: TGTGCCAGCATGATTTGGGGAATGAACACTGAAGCTTTCTTT. Its protein product is CASMIWGMNTEAFF.

This chain connects TRBV29-1 to TRBJ2-3, with D perhaps TRBD1 (5 bases). This CDR3 is built from 10 residues. The germline V gene has CDR1 SQVTM and CDR2 ANQGSEA. The germline V and J ends were trimmed by 4 bases and 9 bases, with 8 bases remaining between them. CDR3 residues: CSVVKGTQYF. CDR3 bases: TGCAGCGTTGTAAAGGGGACGCAGTATTTT.

The chain uses TRBV28 and TRBJ1-4, with a possible D match to TRBD1 (5 bases). This CDR3 has 14 residues. Trimming shortened V by 6 bases and J by 7 bases, and 15 bases separated the two germline ends. Germline CDR1 and CDR2: MDHEN and SYDVKM. DNA of the CDR3: TGTGCCAGCAGCTTTAACAACGGGGGTGAAAAACTGTTTTTT. It specifies CASSFNNGGEKLFF. The variable domain in full, with the rest retrieved from reference TRBV28 and TRBJ1-4, is DVKVTQSSRYLVKRTGEKVFLECVQDMDHENMFWYRQDPGLGLRLIYFSYDVKMKEKGDIPEGYSVSREKKERFSLILESASTNQTSMYLCASSFNNGGEKLFFGSGTQLSVL.

This clonotype was seen repeatedly, ten times or more. The rearrangement joins TRBV27 to TRBJ2-7; TRBD2 might be the D (5 bases). The CDR3 is made up of 13 amino acids. Germline CDR1 and CDR2: MNHEY and SMNVEV (reference sequence). V lost 8 bases to trimming and J lost 2 bases, with 13 bases between them. The CDR3 DNA reads TGTGCCAGCGGAATAGACGGGGCCTACGAGCAGTACTTC. This codes for CASGIDGAYEQYF.

This chain links TRBV6-5 with TRBJ1-5; TRBD1 is a possible D gene (5 bases). Trimming cost V 11 bases and J 2 bases, with 16 bases left between them. CDR3 length: 14 residues. CDR1 and CDR2 (germline): MNHEY, SVGAGI. The CDR3 coding sequence is TGTGCCGGCCGAATGACAGCTCGCAATCAGCCCCAGCATTTT. Translated, it gives CAGRMTARNQPQHF.

This chain joins TRBV5-1 and TRBJ2-1, with 8 bases that match TRBD1. There are 15 residues in the CDR3. V shed 3 bases and J 4 bases; nucleotides not matched to a gene: 6. Germline loops: CDR1 SGHRS, CDR2 YFSETQ. Here the CDR3 reads CASSWTGFDYNEQFF. Written as DNA, the CDR3 is TGCGCCAGCAGCTGGACAGGGTTTGATTACAATGAGCAGTTCTTC.

This clonotype was observed once. The genes are TRBV10-3 and TRBJ2-5; a possible D gene is TRBD2 (5 bases). V dropped 10 bases and J dropped 1 base, with 13 bases sitting between them. The CDR3 is 13 residues long. Per germline, CDR1 ENHRY and CDR2 SYGVKD. The CDR3 bases are TGTGCCACAGCGGTGGGCACCCAAGAGACCCAGTACTTC. Its protein product is CATAVGTQETQYF.

J is TRBJ2-3 and V is TRBV9; unclear D gene. CDR3 length: 13 amino acids. V was trimmed by 0 bases and J by 3 bases, leaving 5 bases between them. Germline V lookup: CDR1 SGDLS, CDR2 YYNGEE. This CDR3 is CASSVVQTDTQYF. The DNA of the CDR3 is TGTGCCAGCAGCGTAGTACAGACAGATACGCAGTATTTT.

This clonotype was found a few times. This chain connects TRBV10-3 to TRBJ1-2; D remains unclear. V lost 3 bases and J 2 bases, leaving 19 bases between the germline ends. The CDR3 consists of 17 residues. Per germline, CDR1 ENHRY and CDR2 SYGVKD. CDR3 sequence reads: CAISDWEKGGTNYGYTF. The CDR3 DNA reads as TGTGCCATCAGTGACTGGGAGAAGGGAGGTACCAACTATGGCTACACCTTC.

CDR3 in amino acids: CASSYSGLAGQETQYF. CDR3 bases: TGTGCCAGCAGTTACTCGGGACTAGCGGGTCAAGAGACCCAGTACTTC. The J gene is TRBJ2-5, the V gene TRBV6-5, with 12 nucleotides matching TRBD2. Germline assignment: CDR1 MNHEY and CDR2 SVGAGI. Trimming removed 0 bases from V and 2 bases from J; junction bases left unmatched: 1. The CDR3 runs 16 residues.

The chain employs TRBV28 and TRBJ2-7; 8 nucleotides match TRBD1. This CDR3 is 12 amino acids long. Germline loops: CDR1 MDHEN, CDR2 SYDVKM. The V and J ends lost 3 bases and 9 bases, in that order; junction bases with no gene match: 4. CDR3 loop: CASSFGQGAQYF. The CDR3 nucleotides read TGTGCCAGCAGTTTCGGACAGGGTGCGCAGTACTTC. The whole variable domain, remainder taken from reference TRBV28 and TRBJ2-7, is DVKVTQSSRYLVKRTGEKVFLECVQDMDHENMFWYRQDPGLGLRLIYFSYDVKMKEKGDIPEGYSVSREKKERFSLILESASTNQTSMYLCASSFGQGAQYFGPGTRLTVT.

V is TRBV20-1 and J is TRBJ2-3, with unresolved D. Trimming shortened V by 4 bases and J by 0 bases, and 11 bases separated the two germline ends. This CDR3 is built from 14 residues. Germline V CDR1 and CDR2: DFQATT, SNEGSKA (reference sequence). CDR3 sequence reads: CSATDPPSTDTQYF. The CDR3 coding sequence is TGCAGTGCTACTGACCCTCCTAGCACAGATACGCAGTATTTT.

V is TRBV7-9 and J is TRBJ1-5; unclear D gene. The germline V gene encodes CDR1 SEHNR and CDR2 FQNEAQ (reference sequence). V lost 1 base and J 8 bases, leaving 6 bases between the germline ends. The CDR3 has 12 residues. The CDR3 DNA is TGTGCCAGCAGCTTAGATTACGAGCCCCAGCATTTT. Its protein is CASSLDYEPQHF.

The rearrangement links TRBV20-1 to TRBJ2-3; D is unresolved. This CDR3 region has 14 residues. Trimming took 0 bases from V and 2 from J, leaving 9 bases between them. Germline V CDR1 and CDR2: DFQATT, SNEGSKA (reference sequence). DNA for the CDR3: TGCAGTGCTAGAGATCAAGTATTCACAGATACGCAGTATTTT. This codes for CSARDQVFTDTQYF.

CDR3 in amino acids: CASSPTGRAAMTDTQYF. The CDR3 nucleotides read TGTGCCAGCAGTCCCACAGGGAGGGCCGCTATGACAGATACGCAGTATTTT. The V gene is TRBV28, the J gene TRBJ2-3; TRBD2 is a possible D gene (7 bases). The CDR3 extends over 17 amino acids. Deletions cut 5 bases from V and 3 bases from J, with 21 bases between. Per germline, CDR1 MDHEN and CDR2 SYDVKM.

The chain links TRBV4-2 to TRBJ2-5; TRBD2 is a possible D gene (6 bases). The CDR3 spans 16 residues. Germline V CDR1 and CDR2: LGHNA, YNFKEQ. The V end was cut by 0 bases, the J end by 2 bases, with 13 bases between. The CDR3 is CASSQDSYGGQETQYF. The CDR3 DNA is TGTGCCAGCAGCCAAGACTCATACGGGGGACAAGAGACCCAGTACTTC.

This clonotype occurred a few times. V and J are TRBV21-1 and TRBJ1-1. TRBV21-1 is marked as a pseudogene. CDR3 length equals 14 residues. CDR3 loop: CASSKIKTNTEAFF. The CDR3 nucleotides read TGTGCCAGCAGCAAAATCAAGACTAACACTGAAGCTTTCTTT.

This rearrangement joins TRBV27 to TRBJ1-2; D unresolved. CDR1 is MNHEY and CDR2 is SMNVEV in the germline V gene (reference sequence). Trimming removed 2 bases at V and 1 base at J, with 14 bases between. This CDR3 is 16 amino acids long. The DNA of the CDR3 is TGTGCCAGCAGTTTAAGGGCAGCGGGATATAACTATGGCTACACCTTC. It encodes CASSLRAAGYNYGYTF.

This clonotype was seen more than once but under ten times. DNA of the CDR3: TGTGCTAGTGGTGACGATAGCGGTGGCACAGATACGCAGTATTTT. It encodes CASGDDSGGTDTQYF. The V and J genes are TRBV12-5 and TRBJ2-3; D is perhaps TRBD2 (6 bases). The CDR3 is 15 amino acids. Germline loops: CDR1 LGHNT, CDR2 FRNRAP. V was trimmed by 5 bases and J by 1 base, leaving 13 bases between them.

This clonotype has just a few counts. The J gene is TRBJ2-7, the V gene TRBV28; TRBD2 might be the D (7 bases). The J call may be mistaken, given a closer DNA end match to TRBJ2-5. In germline, CDR1 is MDHEN, CDR2 SYDVKM. The CDR3 runs 14 residues. CDR3 residues: CASSLGGGAETQYF. The CDR3 DNA sequence: TGTGCCAGCAGTTTAGGTGGGGGGGCTGAGACCCAGTACTTC.

This clonotype was detected only a few times. V is TRBV6-4 and J is TRBJ2-5; 10 nucleotides align to TRBD2. The CDR3 totals 15 residues. Losses at the gene ends were 4 bases for V and 3 bases for J; bases not matched to a gene: 5. CDR1 and CDR2 (germline): MRHNA, SNTAGT. This chain's CDR3 is CASSVSSGGEETQYF. CDR3 nucleotides: TGTGCCAGCAGTGTATCTAGCGGGGGAGAAGAGACCCAGTACTTC.

This clonotype was observed a single time. This sequence joins TRBV28 and TRBJ2-1; TRBD2 aligns across 8 bases. CDR3 size: 16 residues. Germline values: CDR1 MDHEN, CDR2 SYDVKM. Trimming cost V 5 bases and J 3 bases; bases outside gene matches: 9. The CDR3 loop reads CASSVPPSGYYNEQFF. The CDR3 nucleotides read TGTGCCAGCAGTGTCCCCCCTAGCGGGTACTACAATGAGCAGTTCTTC.

The rearrangement links TRBV5-1 to TRBJ2-7, with 9 nucleotides matching TRBD2. This CDR3 is 15 amino acids long. Germline-derived CDR1 and CDR2 are SGHRS and YFSETQ. After removal of 0 bases from V and 7 bases from J, the junction contained 8 bases not matched to a gene. In nucleotides, the CDR3 is TGCGCCAGCAGCTTGGCGGCTAGCGGGACGAGTGAGCAGTACTTC. Translation: CASSLAASGTSEQYF. The whole variable domain, filled in from reference TRBV5-1 and TRBJ2-7, reads KAGVTQTPRYLIKTRGQQVTLSCSPISGHRSVSWYQQTPGQGLQFLFEYFSETQRNKGNFPGRFSGRQFSNSRSEMNVSTLELGDSALYLCASSLAASGTSEQYFGPGTRLTVT.

Written as DNA, the CDR3 is TGTGCCATCAGTAGTTCGGAGACCCAGTACTTC. Amino acids: CAISSSETQYF. The chain couples TRBV10-3 to TRBJ2-7; unclear D gene. The J call may not be correct, given that the DNA end is closer to TRBJ2-5. The CDR3 covers 11 residues. Germline V gives CDR1 ENHRY, CDR2 SYGVKD.

This sequence joins TRBV11-3 and TRBJ2-4; D is unclear. This CDR3 has 14 residues. CDR1 and CDR2 (germline): SGHNT, YENEEA. V was pared by 2 bases and J by 6 bases, with 11 bases between. The CDR3 sequence is CASSLSLVRNIQYF. The CDR3 nucleotides read TGTGCCAGCAGCTTATCGTTGGTGCGAAACATTCAGTACTTC. Together with reference TRBV11-3 and TRBJ2-4, the CDR3 gives the full variable domain: EAGVVQSPRYKIIEKKQPVAFWCNPISGHNTLYWYLQNLGQGPELLIRYENEEAVDDSQLPKDRFSAERLKGVDSTLKIQPAELGDSAVYLCASSLSLVRNIQYFGAGTRLSVL.

Only a few counts were recorded for this clonotype. The CDR3 reads CASSLAPGRGNQPQHF. The DNA of the CDR3 is TGTGCCAGCAGCTTGGCCCCGGGCCGGGGAAATCAGCCCCAGCATTTT. The chain uses TRBV5-6 and TRBJ1-5, with D unresolved. The V end lost 0 bases, the J end lost 4 bases, and 14 bases lay between the germline ends. From germline, CDR1 is SGHDT and CDR2 YYEEEE. This CDR3 region has 16 residues.